A single sample gave rise to the 22 T cell receptor beta chains below, sequenced in a study of T cell repertoires in cytomegalovirus infection (dated by TCRdb to about 2019). Sequencer: Illumina HiSeq 1500. The public reads were run again by TCRdb, first through fastp at Q25 and then through MiXCR, and only productive beta chains were kept. Under each unique CDR3 protein, matching rows form one entry showing the most common genes and DNA. This sample is represented by 150,000 to 200,000 distinct CDR3 sequences; about 20% of them were singletons. In total, the top ten clones hold 2.5% to 3% of the sample. Sequenced: PBMCs. These receptors came from a human donor in good health (CMV status not recorded). Some clones in this sample may be carry-over from other donors' samples.

In its sample, this clonotype was seen a few times. The chain employs TRBV7-3 and TRBJ2-3; D possibly matches TRBD1 or TRBD2 (5 bases each). Trimming shortened V by 5 bases and J by 2 bases, and 14 bases separated the two germline ends. Per the germline V gene, CDR1 is SGHTA and CDR2 is FQGTGA. CDR3 size: 15 residues. Here the CDR3 reads CASSPGLGTTDTQYF. CDR3 DNA: TGTGCCAGCAGCCCAGGCCTGGGGACCACAGATACGCAGTATTTT. The complete variable domain, with remaining parts taken from reference TRBV7-3 and TRBJ2-3, reads GAGVSQTPSNKVTEKGKYVELRCDPISGHTALYWYRQSLGQGPEFLIYFQGTGAADDSGLPNDRFFAVRPEGSVSTLKIQRTERGDSAVYLCASSPGLGTTDTQYFGPGTRLTVL.

A few counts support this clonotype. V usage is TRBV24-1 and J usage is TRBJ2-1, with 7 bases lining up with TRBD1. Trimming cost V 7 bases and J 3 bases; bases outside gene matches: 2. The CDR3 is 13 amino acids. CDR1 and CDR2 (germline): KGHDR, SFDVKD. The CDR3 spells CATSRTGYNEQFF. The CDR3 DNA is TGTGCCACCAGCCGGACAGGCTACAATGAGCAGTTCTTC.

This clonotype occurred a few times. V is TRBV6-2 or TRBV6-3 and J is TRBJ1-2; 7 bases align to TRBD1. V shed 5 bases and J 2 bases; nucleotides not matched to a gene: 2. CDR1 is MNHEY and CDR2 is SVGEGT in the germline V gene. This CDR3 contains 13 residues. The CDR3: CASSRQGNYGYTF. CDR3 in DNA: TGTGCCAGCAGTCGACAGGGAAACTATGGCTACACCTTC.

This clonotype showed up just a few times. A read error may be the cause here, since a much bigger clone is one base away. The chain joins TRBV7-6 to TRBJ2-5; tentative D call: TRBD1 (5 bases). The V end was cut by 1 base, the J end by 2 bases, with 5 bases between. Germline V lookup: CDR1 SGHVS, CDR2 FNYEAQ. The CDR3 loop spans 13 amino acids. The CDR3 is CASSLEGQETQYF. Written as DNA, the CDR3 is TGTGCCAGCAGCTTAGAGGGGCAAGAGACCCAGTACTTC. Supplemented by reference TRBV7-6 and TRBJ2-5, the full variable domain reads GAGVSQSPRYKVTKRGQDVALRCDPISGHVSLYWYRQALGQGPEFLTYFNYEAQQDKSGLPNDRFSAERPEGSISTLTIQRTEQRDSAMYRCASSLEGQETQYFGPGTRLLVL.

This chain connects TRBV7-8 to TRBJ2-7; D is perhaps TRBD2 (5 bases). V lost 4 bases to trimming and J lost 5 bases, with 9 bases between them. The CDR3 is made up of 12 amino acids. The germline V gene encodes CDR1 SGHVS and CDR2 FQNEAQ. CDR3 loop: CASSSHGNEQYF. The CDR3 coding sequence is TGTGCCAGCAGCTCACACGGGAACGAGCAGTACTTC. The full variable domain, completed using reference TRBV7-8 and TRBJ2-7, is GAGVSQSPRYKVAKRGQDVALRCDPISGHVSLFWYQQALGQGPEFLTYFQNEAQLDKSGLPSDRFFAERPEGSVSTLKIQRTQQEDSAVYLCASSSHGNEQYFGPGTRLTVT.

There are many counts of this clonotype. The chain recombines TRBV7-9 with TRBJ2-7; D is unresolved. The CDR3 covers 14 residues. CDR1 SEHNR and CDR2 FQNEAQ come from the germline V gene (reference sequence). The ends were cut back, 3 bases at V and 2 bases at J, with 11 bases in the middle. As DNA, the CDR3 is TGTGCCAGCAGCTTCTCAGGCCTAACCTACGAGCAGTACTTC. Translating gives CASSFSGLTYEQYF. Combining the CDR3 with reference TRBV7-9 and TRBJ2-7 gives the whole variable domain DTGVSQNPRHKITKRGQNVTFRCDPISEHNRLYWYRQTLGQGPEFLTYFQNEAQLEKSRLLSDRFSAERPKGSFSTLEIQRTEQGDSAMYLCASSFSGLTYEQYFGPGTRLTVT.

The chain couples TRBV19 to TRBJ2-5; D is ambiguous. The CDR3 extends over 13 amino acids. Germline assignment: CDR1 LNHDA and CDR2 SQIVND (reference sequence). V lost 5 bases, J lost 6 bases, and 13 bases lay in between. As DNA, the CDR3 is TGTGCCAGTAGTCCCTTCGGCGAAAAGACCCAGTACTTC. Translating it yields CASSPFGEKTQYF.

This clonotype was seen more than once but under ten times. This chain uses TRBV28 with TRBJ2-3, with 13 bases that match TRBD2. From germline, CDR1 is MDHEN and CDR2 SYDVKM. The CDR3 totals 18 residues. J lost 0 bases, V lost 3 bases, and 6 bases had no gene match. The CDR3 region has the DNA TGTGCCAGCAGTTTGTATACGGGACTAGCGGGAAGCACAGATACGCAGTATTTT. It translates to CASSLYTGLAGSTDTQYF.

This clonotype has ten or more counts. This chain uses TRBV7-3 with TRBJ1-2; 8 nucleotides match TRBD1. V was pared by 1 base and J by 7 bases, with 20 bases of the junction left unmatched. Germline loops: CDR1 SGHTA, CDR2 FQGTGA. This CDR3 contains 19 residues. The chain's CDR3 is CASSLKGGAGQVGTGGYTF. CDR3 DNA: TGTGCCAGCAGCTTAAAGGGGGGGGCGGGACAGGTAGGGACTGGTGGCTACACCTTC.

This CDR3 is CASSTPFRGSRNTGELFF. DNA for the CDR3: TGTGCCAGCAGTACCCCGTTCCGGGGGTCTAGGAACACCGGGGAGCTGTTTTTT. V usage is TRBV6-6 and J usage is TRBJ2-2, with D perhaps matching TRBD2 (6 bases). CDR3 length: 18 residues. Germline V gene sequence: CDR1 MNHNY, CDR2 SVGAGI (reference sequence). V lost 5 bases to trimming and J lost 1 base, with 20 bases between them.

The rearrangement links TRBV11-1 to TRBJ1-6; D not certain. From germline, CDR1 is SGHAT and CDR2 FQDESV (reference sequence). Trimming stripped 0 bases from V and 4 bases from J, with 7 bases between. CDR3 length: 15 residues. The CDR3 DNA is TGTGCCAGCAGCTTAGCGGACTTTTATAATTCACCCCTCCACTTT. The encoded protein is CASSLADFYNSPLHF. Full variable domain (rest looked up from reference TRBV11-1 and TRBJ1-6): EAEVAQSPRYKITEKSQAVAFWCDPISGHATLYWYRQILGQGPELLVQFQDESVVDDSQLPKDRFSAERLKGVDSTLKIQPAELGDSAMYLCASSLADFYNSPLHFGNGTRLTVT.

This clonotype has only a few counts. The chain joins TRBV20-1 to TRBJ2-1; D may be TRBD1 or TRBD2 (5 bases each). V lost 3 bases and J 1 base, leaving 22 bases between the germline ends. This CDR3 spans 18 amino acids. Germline V lookup: CDR1 DFQATT, CDR2 SNEGSKA (reference sequence). The CDR3 is CSARRVGWGFGSYNEQFF. In DNA, the CDR3 is TGCAGTGCTAGGCGGGTGGGGTGGGGGTTTGGATCCTACAATGAGCAGTTCTTC.

In its sample, this clonotype was seen a few times. J is TRBJ2-1 and V is TRBV7-3, with TRBD2 matching 9 bases. This CDR3 comprises 15 residues. Germline V gene sequence: CDR1 SGHTA, CDR2 FQGTGA. Germline trimming cut 2 bases from V and 8 bases from J; bases unmatched to any gene: 7. CDR3 bases: TGTGCCAGCAGCTTAGCGGGAGGGGTTTTGGATGAGCAGTTCTTC. Translated, it gives CASSLAGGVLDEQFF.

This clonotype showed up just a few times. This chain joins TRBV20-1 and TRBJ2-7; the match to TRBD2 covers 7 bases. In germline, CDR1 is DFQATT, CDR2 SNEGSKA (reference sequence). This CDR3 is 13 amino acids long. The J segment lost 2 bases and the V segment lost 3 bases, leaving 4 bases of the junction unmatched. CDR3: CSASREEAYEQYF. CDR3 DNA: TGCAGTGCTAGTCGGGAGGAGGCCTACGAGCAGTACTTC.

A few counts support this clonotype. The chain is built from TRBV28 and TRBJ1-5, with D hard to call. The length of the CDR3 is 13 residues. Between the trimmed V and J ends, which lost 6 bases and 13 bases, there was a span of 19 bases. Germline V lookup: CDR1 MDHEN, CDR2 SYDVKM. In nucleotides, the CDR3 is TGTGCCAGCAGATCCCCCGGGAACTACCCACAGCATTTT. This gives the protein CASRSPGNYPQHF.

This sequence joins TRBV6-6 and TRBJ2-4; 9 bases are shared with TRBD1. Germline values: CDR1 MNHNY, CDR2 SVGAGI (reference sequence). V was clipped by 6 bases and J by 3 bases; unmatched bases: 6. The CDR3 length is 15 residues. CDR3 region: CASRGQGVGKNIQYF. In DNA form, the CDR3 reads TGTGCCAGCAGGGGACAGGGAGTAGGCAAAAACATTCAGTACTTC.

This clonotype showed up many times. The chain carries TRBV7-9 and TRBJ1-1; TRBD1 is a possible D gene (6 bases). Germline CDR1 is SEHNR and CDR2 is FQNEAQ (reference sequence). There are 12 residues in the CDR3. Trimming stripped 4 bases from V and 10 bases from J, with 13 bases between. The CDR3 DNA is TGTGCCAGCAGCTCCCGGACAGACGGAGCTTTCTTT. It translates to CASSSRTDGAFF.

The rearrangement uses TRBV18 and TRBJ1-4; D is possibly TRBD1 (6 bases). The CDR3 length is 19 residues. V was pared by 2 bases and J by 7 bases, with 26 bases between. CDR1 and CDR2 (germline): KGHSH, LQKENI. CDR3 bases: TGTGCCAGCTCACCAAAGGCGCCGGTGTTGGGGGCGCCGGGTGAAAAACTGTTTTTT. Amino acid sequence: CASSPKAPVLGAPGEKLFF.

This clonotype came up a few times. J is TRBJ1-1 and V is TRBV6-5; the D is unclear. Looked up from germline, CDR1 is MNHEY and CDR2 is SVGAGI. This CDR3 spans 14 amino acids. V was shortened by 0 bases and J by 1 base, with 6 bases between the two germline ends. CDR3 DNA: TGTGCCAGCAGTTACTCTGGCAGGAACACTGAAGCTTTCTTT. It translates to CASSYSGRNTEAFF.

The chain is built from TRBV25-1 and TRBJ2-1, with 7 bases aligning to TRBD2. CDR1 MGHDK and CDR2 SYGVNS come from the germline V gene. This CDR3 contains 17 residues. J gave up 0 bases and V 1 base, and 6 bases lay outside the gene matches. CDR3 nucleotide sequence: TGTGCCAGCAGTGAATTGATGCGGGGGAGCTCCTACAATGAGCAGTTCTTC. Encoded protein: CASSELMRGSSYNEQFF.

This clonotype was counted at least ten times. The chain recombines TRBV7-2 with TRBJ1-1; D is undetermined. This CDR3 is 15 amino acids long. Germline V gives CDR1 SGHTA, CDR2 FQGNSA. Trimming removed 4 bases at V and 0 bases at J, with 12 bases between. The CDR3: CASSSPGRLNTEAFF. The CDR3 nucleotides read TGTGCCAGCAGCTCCCCCGGACGCCTGAACACTGAAGCTTTCTTT.

This clonotype has ten or more counts. The CDR3 nucleotides are TGTGCCAGCAGAGCCTGGCAATACAATGAGCAGTTCTTC. The encoded protein is CASRAWQYNEQFF. The chain employs TRBV7-6 and TRBJ2-1; D not resolved. V shed 6 bases and J shed 4 bases, with 10 bases lying between them. Germline CDR1 and CDR2: SGHVS and FNYEAQ. The CDR3 has 13 amino acids. Full variable domain (remainder filled in from reference TRBV7-6 and TRBJ2-1): GAGVSQSPRYKVTKRGQDVALRCDPISGHVSLYWYRQALGQGPEFLTYFNYEAQQDKSGLPNDRFSAERPEGSISTLTIQRTEQRDSAMYRCASRAWQYNEQFFGPGTRLTVL.